A selection of T cell receptor beta chains follows, all from one sample in a study of T cells in Graves' hyperthyroidism and ophthalmopathy. TCRdb redid the calling of the multiplex PCR reads with MiXCR, one entry per CDR3 protein. The profile covers about 500,000 distinct CDR3 sequences, with 17% appearing a single time and approximately 18% taken by the ten largest. Sample: blood. Receptors were obtained from a woman between 18 and 29 years old with Graves' ophthalmopathy. The CDR3 runs from the conserved cysteine through the conserved F or W. A D gene is named only where the DNA matches it firmly. Clone size, where shown, is once, few, many, or a class for clones that have expanded.

V	D	size	J	DNA	CDR3
TRBV27	TRBD2	many	TRBJ2-7	TGTGCCAGCACTTTGCGGGGGGGCTCCTACGAGCAGTACTTC	CASTLRGGSYEQYF
TRBV5-1	TRBD1	few	TRBJ1-1	TGCGCCAGCAGCCCTCTACAGGGGGGAGTGGGGAACACTGAAGCTTTCTTT	CASSPLQGGVGNTEAFF
TRBV20-1	TRBD2	few	TRBJ2-7	TGCAGTGCTCCCGGACTAGGAGGAGGGGAGCAGTACTTC	CSAPGLGGGEQYF
TRBV30	.	few	TRBJ2-2	TGTGCCTGGAGCCCCGTTGCAAATATTGCCGGGGAGCTGTTTTTT	CAWSPVANIAGELFF
TRBV11-3	.	many	TRBJ2-1	TGTGCCAGCAGCTTATTGGGTACTGAGCAGTTCTTC	CASSLLGTEQFF
TRBV3-1	.	many	TRBJ1-6	TGTGCCAGCAGCAAGGTGGGGGTCAATTCACCCCTCCACTTT	CASSKVGVNSPLHF
TRBV11-2	TRBD1	few	TRBJ1-2	TGTGCCAGCAGCTTGGAATGGACAGGGAAAATTTATGGCTACACCTTC	CASSLEWTGKIYGYTF
TRBV28	.	many	TRBJ2-7	TGTGCCAGCAGTTTGGCCTACAAATCCTACGAGCAGTACTTC	CASSLAYKSYEQYF
TRBV20-1	.	many	TRBJ1-2	TGCAGTGCTAGAGACTGGAAGACCAACTATGGCTACACCTTC	CSARDWKTNYGYTF
TRBV29-1	TRBD1	.	TRBJ1-2	TGCAGCGTTGCCGCGACAGGGTCAGGCTACACCTTC	CSVAATGSGYTF
TRBV25-1	.	.	TRBJ1-4	TGTGCCAGCAGTGCCTCCGGGACAAAAGTGCGCTCTTCTAATGAAAAACTGTTTTTT	CASSASGTKVRSSNEKLFF
TRBV28	TRBD2	few	TRBJ2-7	TGTGCCAGCGGGGGGGATTCTACCGAGCAGTACTTC	CASGGDSTEQYF
TRBV27	TRBD1	many	TRBJ2-3	TGTGCCAGCAGTACACAGGGGGCGCAAGCAGATACGCAGTATTTT	CASSTQGAQADTQYF
TRBV28	.	few	TRBJ2-2	TGTGCCAGCAGCGTCCGGGGGATCAACGGGGAGCTGTTTTTT	CASSVRGINGELFF
TRBV7-9	.	.	TRBJ1-2	TGTGCCAGCAGCTTAGGAACAGGGATGCATGGCTACACCTTC	CASSLGTGMHGYTF
TRBV2	TRBD1	many	TRBJ1-6	TGTGCCAGGCAAGGACAGGGAGTGTTGTCACCCCTCCACTTT	CARQGQGVLSPLHF
TRBV9	TRBD2	many	TRBJ2-3	TGTGCCAGCAGCGCCCCCCGGACTAGCGGGGTGACAGATACGCAGTATTTT	CASSAPRTSGVTDTQYF
TRBV27	.	many	TRBJ2-7	TGTGCCAGCAGTGCCACCCGATATGGTTACGAGCAGTACTTC	CASSATRYGYEQYF
TRBV2	.	many	TRBJ2-1	TGTGCCAGCAGTGACAGATCCTCCTACAATGAGCAGTTCTTC	CASSDRSSYNEQFF
TRBV4-3	.	few	TRBJ2-1	TGCGCCAGCAGCCAAGAAGGGGGAAATGAGCAGTTCTTC	CASSQEGGNEQFF
TRBV7-2	TRBD2	many	TRBJ2-5	TGTGCCAGCAGCTTAGCTCTAGCGGGAGGGCGGGAGACCCAGTACTTC	CASSLALAGGRETQYF
TRBV3-1	TRBD2	few	TRBJ2-5	TGTGCCAGCAGCCTCCCACTAGCGGGGGGAGAGACCCAGTACTTC	CASSLPLAGGETQYF
TRBV6-1	.	many	TRBJ2-7	TGTGCCAGCAGTGAACAAGGGGGAACCTACGAGCAGTACTTC	CASSEQGGTYEQYF
TRBV11-1	.	many	TRBJ2-5	TGTGCCAGCACCCCTTATCCGGTGTCGGAGGAGACCCAGTACTTC	CASTPYPVSEETQYF
TRBV24-1	.	.	TRBJ2-2	TGTGCCACCAGTGATAGGACGGCCACAAACACCGGGGAGCTGTTTTTT	CATSDRTATNTGELFF
TRBV20-1	.	few	TRBJ1-1	TGCAGTGCTAGAGATTTGGGAGTTCCAGGCACTGAAGCTTTCTTT	CSARDLGVPGTEAFF
TRBV20-1	.	many	TRBJ1-5	TGCAGTGCCCAGCCCCCCGGGGGGCTAGTGCAGCCCCAGCATTTT	CSAQPPGGLVQPQHF
TRBV2	.	few	TRBJ1-2	TGTGCCAGCAGCTACAACCGGCTGCAGTATGGCTACACCTTC	CASSYNRLQYGYTF
TRBV4-2	TRBD2	.	TRBJ2-2	TGTGCCAGCAGCCAAGAAGGGCGGGGGGCCACCGGGGAGCTGTTTTTT	CASSQEGRGATGELFF
TRBV5-1	TRBD1	few	TRBJ2-7	TGCGCCAGCAGCATTGGGACAGGGGTCGACGAGCAGTACTTC	CASSIGTGVDEQYF
TRBV19	.	.	TRBJ1-5	TGTGCCAGTAGTATGTCCCAGGGAAGAGGCAATCAGCCCCAGCATTTT	CASSMSQGRGNQPQHF
TRBV6-2/TRBV6-3	.	many	TRBJ2-7	TGTGCCAGCAGTTACTCAAGGACCGCCACCTACGAGCAGTACTTC	CASSYSRTATYEQYF
TRBV18	.	many	TRBJ1-2	TGTGCCAGCTCACCATCCACCGCAGGGTATGGCTACACCTTC	CASSPSTAGYGYTF
TRBV28	TRBD1	many	TRBJ1-4	TGTGCCAGCAGTCAAACTGACAGGGGAAAACTGTTTTTT	CASSQTDRGKLFF
TRBV7-2	TRBD2	many	TRBJ2-7	TGTGCCAGCAGCCTGGGGACTAGCGGCGAGCAGTACTTC	CASSLGTSGEQYF
TRBV9	.	few	TRBJ2-3	TGTGCCAGCAGCCAGACGAGAGGGCCATATGGAGATACGCAGTATTTT	CASSQTRGPYGDTQYF
TRBV10-3	TRBD1	.	TRBJ2-3	TGTGCCACAGGACAGGGAAGCACAGATACGCAGTATTTT	CATGQGSTDTQYF
TRBV25-1	.	.	TRBJ1-6	TGTGCCAGCAGTGCCAGGGGATCAAGGAGCTCCTATAATTCACCCCTCCACTTT	CASSARGSRSSYNSPLHF
TRBV20-1	TRBD1	many	TRBJ1-1	TGCAGTGCTAGAGATCTACAGGGGCGGAACACTGAAGCTTTCTTT	CSARDLQGRNTEAFF
TRBV2	TRBD2	many	TRBJ2-3	TGTGCCAGCAGCCAAGCTAGCGGTAGCACAGATACGCAGTATTTT	CASSQASGSTDTQYF
TRBV6-5	.	many	TRBJ1-1	TGTGCCAGCAGTTACGGGGGCACTGAAGCTTTCTTT	CASSYGGTEAFF
TRBV4-1	.	few	TRBJ1-1	TGCGCCAGCAGCCAAGCTATAGGGACTGAAGCTTTCTTT	CASSQAIGTEAFF
TRBV6-2/TRBV6-3	.	many	TRBJ2-7	TGTGCCAGCAGTTACTGGGGCTACGAGCAGTACTTC	CASSYWGYEQYF
TRBV29-1	TRBD1	.	TRBJ2-7	TGCAGCGTTCGGACAGGGGGCGCGTACGAGCAGTACTTC	CSVRTGGAYEQYF
TRBV20-1	TRBD1	many	TRBJ1-5	TGCAGTGCCCTTGGGACAGGCAATCAGCCCCAGCATTTT	CSALGTGNQPQHF
TRBV5-6	TRBD1	few	TRBJ2-7	TGTGCCAGCAGCTTGGGGACAGGGGGGACCTACGAGCAGTACTTC	CASSLGTGGTYEQYF
TRBV25-1	.	once	TRBJ1-2	TGTGCCAGCAGTGAAAAATTTGGCTACACCTTC	CASSEKFGYTF
TRBV27	.	many	TRBJ2-3	TGTGCCAGCAGTGGGAGCACAGATACGCAGTATTTT	CASSGSTDTQYF
TRBV6-5	TRBD1	few	TRBJ2-1	TGTGCCAGCAGTTACGCCATCCGGGACAGGGTATGGTTCTTC	CASSYAIRDRVWFF
TRBV20-1	.	many	TRBJ1-2	TGCAGTGCAGAGGTCAACTATGGCTACACCTTC	CSAEVNYGYTF
TRBV28	.	few	TRBJ2-2	TGTGCCAGCAGTCCACCCCCCGGGACTTGGCTGTTTTTT	CASSPPPGTWLFF
TRBV28	TRBD1	.	TRBJ1-4	TGTGCCAGCAGTTTTGGGGACAGGGGGCCGCTACGACATAATGAAAAACTGTTTTTT	CASSFGDRGPLRHNEKLFF
TRBV9	TRBD1	few	TRBJ1-2	TGTGCCAGCAGCGAGGGACAGGGAATACGTAACTATGGCTACACCTTC	CASSEGQGIRNYGYTF
TRBV5-1	TRBD1	.	TRBJ1-1	TGTGCCAGCAGCTTGGAGAGGGGGCGATACACTGAAGCTTTCTTT	CASSLERGRYTEAFF
TRBV19	TRBD1	.	TRBJ1-1	TGTGCCAGTAGTAGGGGACAGGGGGGGAGGACTGAAGCTTTCTTT	CASSRGQGGRTEAFF
TRBV6-5	.	many	TRBJ1-1	TGTGCCAGCAGTTACTCGGCGGGACCGAACACTGAAGCTTTCTTT	CASSYSAGPNTEAFF
TRBV27	TRBD1	.	TRBJ1-1	TGTGCCAGCAGTACGATAGGGACAGGCACTGAAGCTTTCTTT	CASSTIGTGTEAFF
TRBV14	.	.	TRBJ2-1	TGTGCCAGCAGCCAAGATGAGGTGTGGGGCGACAGCTCCTACAATGAGCAGTTCTTC	CASSQDEVWGDSSYNEQFF
TRBV6-1	.	many	TRBJ2-1	TGTGCCAGCAGTGATCACTCCGGCTCCTACAATGAGCAGTTCTTC	CASSDHSGSYNEQFF